This TCR beta chain was captured by sequencing in a study of early T cells in non-severe SARS-CoV-2 infection. About the study: Chains stayed unpaired after sequencing of bulk RNA from unsorted whole blood.

Unique molecular identifier tags were affixed to discrete cDNA molecules. MiXCR was run by TCRdb on the 5' RACE reads, yielding one entry per CDR3 protein. The table shows approximately 100,000 distinct CDR3 sequences, with approximately 14% occurring only once. The study's findings and limits: Private and CD4 specificities were missed by VDJdb matching, which favored anti-spike CD8 responses.

The CDR3 is 11 amino acids. Germline CDR1 MNHNS, CDR2 SASEGT. About this clonotype: Its specificity is unknown. One junction end disagrees with the germline gene, perhaps due to a read error.

Sample: whole blood. The chain carries TRBV6-1 and TRBJ2-7; D unclear. This receptor was obtained from an adult who was a healthcare worker with PCR-confirmed SARS-CoV-2 infection or an uninfected control (not recorded which). CDR3 nucleotide sequence: TGTGCCAGCAATTGGGGTGGAGACTCCTTCTTC. Amino acids: CASNWGGDSFF.